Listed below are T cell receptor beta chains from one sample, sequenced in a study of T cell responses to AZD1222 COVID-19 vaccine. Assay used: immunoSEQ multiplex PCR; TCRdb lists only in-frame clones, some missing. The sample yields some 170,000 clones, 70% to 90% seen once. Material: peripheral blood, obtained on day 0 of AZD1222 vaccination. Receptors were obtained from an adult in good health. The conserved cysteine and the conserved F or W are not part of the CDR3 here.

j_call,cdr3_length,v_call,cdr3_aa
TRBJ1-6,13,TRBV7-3,ASSPSGQLNSPLH
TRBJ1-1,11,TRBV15,ATRPGGRAEAF
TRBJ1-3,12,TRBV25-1,ASSSDISGNTIY
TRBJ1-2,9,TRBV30,AWNRVYGYT
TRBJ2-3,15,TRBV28,ASSFTQGHPLSDTQY
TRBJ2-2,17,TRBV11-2,ASSLVLSSGRANTGELF
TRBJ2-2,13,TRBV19,ASNPGTGNTGELF
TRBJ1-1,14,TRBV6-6,ASSYSADTLNTEAF
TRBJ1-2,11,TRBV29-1,SVEAPWGYGYT
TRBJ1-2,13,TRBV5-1,ASSKDRSQYYGYT